The rows below give T cell receptor beta chains drawn from one sample of a study of Graves' ophthalmopathy and Graves' hyperthyroidism. TCRdb called the multiplex PCR reads again in MiXCR, with one record for every CDR3 protein. This table has 150,000 to 200,000 distinct CDR3 sequences, 30% to 45% appearing once. Sequences were obtained from peripheral blood. The receptors derive from a man aged 25 to 40 with Graves' ophthalmopathy. The CDR3 runs from the conserved cysteine through the conserved F or W. The order of the fields is D gene, V gene, J gene, clone size, CDR3 DNA, CDR3 protein. The D gene is left open where the match is weak. Not every row has a clone size; where given, it reads once, few, many or a size class.

d_gene: NA
v_gene: TRBV12-3/TRBV12-4
j_gene: TRBJ1-2
abundance: many
CDR3nt: TGTGCCAGCAGTCCCTCACTTGTCTATGGCTACACCTTC
CDR3aa: CASSPSLVYGYTF

d_gene: NA
v_gene: TRBV19
j_gene: TRBJ1-1
abundance: NA
CDR3nt: TGTGCCAGTAGAAGGGCGCCAAGGGATGAAGCTTTCTTT
CDR3aa: CASRRAPRDEAFF

d_gene: NA
v_gene: TRBV20-1
j_gene: TRBJ2-5
abundance: NA
CDR3nt: TGCAGTGCTGGAACAACAGGGACTTCCTCCAATGGCCACTTC
CDR3aa: CSAGTTGTSSNGHF

d_gene: NA
v_gene: TRBV6-2/TRBV6-3
j_gene: TRBJ2-7
abundance: many
CDR3nt: TGTGCCAGCAGTTACTCGGGGTCTAAGAACGAGCAGTACTTC
CDR3aa: CASSYSGSKNEQYF

d_gene: NA
v_gene: TRBV18
j_gene: TRBJ1-2
abundance: many
CDR3nt: TGTGCCAGCTCACCACCATACGGGTATGGCTACACCTTC
CDR3aa: CASSPPYGYGYTF

d_gene: NA
v_gene: TRBV7-9
j_gene: TRBJ2-5
abundance: NA
CDR3nt: TGTGCCAGCAGCGGCCGGACAACGCCACAAGAGACCCAGTGCTTC
CDR3aa: CASSGRTTPQETQCF

d_gene: TRBD1
v_gene: TRBV19
j_gene: TRBJ2-5
abundance: few
CDR3nt: TGTGCCAGTAGTATGGACAGGTTGGAGACCCAGTACTTC
CDR3aa: CASSMDRLETQYF

d_gene: TRBD1
v_gene: TRBV12-3/TRBV12-4
j_gene: TRBJ2-2
abundance: once
CDR3nt: TGTGCCAGCACTAGGACAGGGTCGAACACCGGGGAGCTGTTTTTT
CDR3aa: CASTRTGSNTGELFF

d_gene: NA
v_gene: TRBV12-3/TRBV12-4
j_gene: TRBJ2-7
abundance: many
CDR3nt: TGTGCCAGCAGTTTGGGGTGGGCTAGCGAGGCTCTCATGGCTGGCTACGAGCAGTACTTC
CDR3aa: CASSLGWASEALMAGYEQYF

d_gene: NA
v_gene: TRBV6-1
j_gene: TRBJ2-7
abundance: NA
CDR3nt: TGTGCCAGCAGTGAACCGTCGACCTACGAGCAGTACTTC
CDR3aa: CASSEPSTYEQYF

d_gene: TRBD1
v_gene: TRBV19
j_gene: TRBJ2-2
abundance: NA
CDR3nt: TGTGCCAGTAGTAAGACAGGGCACACCGGGGAGCTGTTTTTT
CDR3aa: CASSKTGHTGELFF

d_gene: NA
v_gene: TRBV12-3/TRBV12-4
j_gene: TRBJ2-2
abundance: many
CDR3nt: TGTGCCTGCAGTTTGGCACAGCTTCCCGGGGAGCTGTTTTTT
CDR3aa: CACSLAQLPGELFF

d_gene: NA
v_gene: TRBV28
j_gene: TRBJ2-7
abundance: many
CDR3nt: TGTGCCAGCAGCAGCGGGCAGGGGGACGAGCAGTACTTC
CDR3aa: CASSSGQGDEQYF

d_gene: NA
v_gene: TRBV24-1
j_gene: TRBJ2-5
abundance: many
CDR3nt: TGTGCCACCAGTGATTTGGGGGCCCCCCCAGAGACCCAGTACTTC
CDR3aa: CATSDLGAPPETQYF

d_gene: TRBD1
v_gene: TRBV27
j_gene: TRBJ2-7
abundance: many
CDR3nt: TGTGCCAGCAGTTCTACAGGGGGCCACATCCTGAGCTCCTACGAGCAGTACTTC
CDR3aa: CASSSTGGHILSSYEQYF

d_gene: NA
v_gene: TRBV19
j_gene: TRBJ2-5
abundance: NA
CDR3nt: TGTGCCAGTAGCGTCGGGGACGGAGTCTTCGAGACCCAGTACTTC
CDR3aa: CASSVGDGVFETQYF

d_gene: TRBD1
v_gene: TRBV7-7
j_gene: TRBJ2-2
abundance: NA
CDR3nt: TGTGCTAGCAGTCCTTATTCGGGACAGACCACCGGGGAGCTGTTTTTT
CDR3aa: CASSPYSGQTTGELFF

d_gene: NA
v_gene: TRBV29-1
j_gene: TRBJ2-7
abundance: NA
CDR3nt: TGCAGCGTTGAAGACCTTGGTTACGAGCAGTACTTC
CDR3aa: CSVEDLGYEQYF

d_gene: NA
v_gene: TRBV12-3/TRBV12-4
j_gene: TRBJ1-2
abundance: NA
CDR3nt: TGTGCCAGCAGTTTAGCCGGGACTCCGGGCTACACCTTC
CDR3aa: CASSLAGTPGYTF

d_gene: TRBD2
v_gene: TRBV6-5
j_gene: TRBJ2-7
abundance: NA
CDR3nt: TGTGCCAGCAGTTGGGGGACTAGCAGTTACGAGCAGTACTTC
CDR3aa: CASSWGTSSYEQYF

d_gene: NA
v_gene: TRBV6-2/TRBV6-3
j_gene: TRBJ1-1
abundance: many
CDR3nt: TGTGCCAGCGGGGCGGGTGACAGCAACACTGAAGCTTTCTTT
CDR3aa: CASGAGDSNTEAFF

d_gene: NA
v_gene: TRBV24-1
j_gene: TRBJ2-1
abundance: NA
CDR3nt: TGTGCCACCGGTCTGCTCAATGAGCAGTTCTTC
CDR3aa: CATGLLNEQFF

d_gene: TRBD2
v_gene: TRBV6-8
j_gene: TRBJ2-7
abundance: NA
CDR3nt: TGTGCCAGCAGTTACTCTTCACTAGCGGGGAATACGCAACCTTACGAGCAGTACTTC
CDR3aa: CASSYSSLAGNTQPYEQYF